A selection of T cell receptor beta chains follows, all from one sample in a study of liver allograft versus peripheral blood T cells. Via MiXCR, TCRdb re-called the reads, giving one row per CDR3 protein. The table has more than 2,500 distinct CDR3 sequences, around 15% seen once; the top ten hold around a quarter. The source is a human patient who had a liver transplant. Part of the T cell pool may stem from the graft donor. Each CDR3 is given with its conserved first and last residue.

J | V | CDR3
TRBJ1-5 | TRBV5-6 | CASSLGGLPQHF
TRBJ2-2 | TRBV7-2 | CASSLALGTGELFF
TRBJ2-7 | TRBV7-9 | CASSLMTVYEQYF
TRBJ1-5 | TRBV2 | CASTPGTGGHQPQHF
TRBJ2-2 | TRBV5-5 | CASSLDSAGELFF
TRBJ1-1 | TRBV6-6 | CASINQGGHTEAFF
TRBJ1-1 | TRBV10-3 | CAISEPRDRVSYTEAFF
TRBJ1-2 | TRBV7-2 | CASSRGGEVDGYTF
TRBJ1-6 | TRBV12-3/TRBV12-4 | CASSTHNSPLHF
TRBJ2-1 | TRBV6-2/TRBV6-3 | CASSYWRGANEQFF
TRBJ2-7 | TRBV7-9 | CASSTISGRTYEQYF
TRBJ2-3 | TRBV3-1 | CASSLGLLPGTDTQYF
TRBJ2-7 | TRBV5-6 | CASSFTSGGARWYEQYF
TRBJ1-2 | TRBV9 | CASSTRTDSPNYGYTF
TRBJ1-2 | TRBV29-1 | CSVPDRGGGYTF
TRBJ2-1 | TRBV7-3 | CASSLTPGYNEQFF
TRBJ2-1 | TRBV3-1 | CASSQDNGGVYNEQFF
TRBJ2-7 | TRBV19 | CASSIGTGGYEQYF
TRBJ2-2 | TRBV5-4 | CASTLGGSASSLNTGELFF
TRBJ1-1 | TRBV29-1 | CSWGDTEAFF
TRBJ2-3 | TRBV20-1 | CSARPTGPHPADTQYF
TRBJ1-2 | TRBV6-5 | CASSTGDAYGYTF
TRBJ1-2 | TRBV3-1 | CASRTANYGYTF
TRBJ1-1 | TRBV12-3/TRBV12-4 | CASSLGSREMNTEAFF
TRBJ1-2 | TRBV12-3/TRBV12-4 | CASSSQTRANGYTF
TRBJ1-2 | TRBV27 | CASRRGPYGYTF
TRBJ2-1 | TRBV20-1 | CSAHTQGSAYNEQFF
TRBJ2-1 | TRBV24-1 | CATSDSLADQQFF
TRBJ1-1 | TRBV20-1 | CSARDREGRGTEAFF
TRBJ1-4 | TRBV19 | CATSTATNEKLFF
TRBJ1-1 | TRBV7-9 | CASSFLGAPLNTEAFF
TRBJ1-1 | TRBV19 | CASKLRVLGLNTEAFF
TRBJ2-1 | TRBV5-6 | CASSLGGGPLGEQFF
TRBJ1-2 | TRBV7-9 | CASSLGGGYTF
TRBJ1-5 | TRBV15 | CATSRDWGTGVTQPQHF
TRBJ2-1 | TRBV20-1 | CSARDGASEVILDEQFF
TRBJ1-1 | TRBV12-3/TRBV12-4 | CASSRGFPEAFF
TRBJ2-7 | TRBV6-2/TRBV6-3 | CASSYSEIYEQYF
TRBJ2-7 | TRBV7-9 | CASSLEVSYEQYF
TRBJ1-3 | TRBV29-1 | CSVVFGNTIYF
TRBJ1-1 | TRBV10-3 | CAISNSNTEAFF
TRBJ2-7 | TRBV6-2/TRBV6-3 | CASSMLAGVSYEQYF
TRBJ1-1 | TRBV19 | CASSIGQGAMNTEAFF
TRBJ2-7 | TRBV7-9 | CASSAVGQGAYEQYF
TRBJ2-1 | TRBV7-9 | CASSFRDTSLGEQFF
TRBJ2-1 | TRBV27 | CASSLGQGVSNEQFF